The entry that follows covers one T cell receptor (beta chain) sequence. Its antigen remains unidentified. The germline gives CDR1 LNHDA, CDR2 SQIVND (reference sequence). The CDR3 spans 14 residues. Losses at the gene ends were 4 bases for V and 3 bases for J; bases not matched to a gene: 3. These data are taken from a study of cytomegalovirus exposure and HLA in healthy donors. General study findings and limits: Per a prior analysis, the majority of TCR beta V segments were productive roughly 90% or roughly 30% of the time. Follow-up analysis seemed to connect common viral pathogens with several of the most significant clusters identified.

PCR amplification relied on 60 Vbeta primers (plus 13 Jbeta primers). Sequenced by immunoSEQ multiplex PCR; TCRdb stores in-frame clones only, minus some. The sample includes 53,000 or so clones. The TCR comes from a man aged 18-30 years in good health and CMV-seropositive. The specimen sequenced was PBMCs. The V and J genes are TRBV19 and TRBJ1-1, with 9 bases that match TRBD1. CDR3 in amino acids: CASSRQGEYTEAFF. CDR3 nucleotide sequence: TGTGCCAGTAGTAGACAGGGGGAATACACTGAAGCTTTCTTT.